The rows below give T cell receptor beta chains drawn from one sample of a study of PD-L1 blockade in urothelial cancer. Method: immunoSEQ multiplex PCR; TCRdb's copy keeps in-frame clones and lacks some. Among some 71,000 clones listed, around 90% were seen once. Sample: PBMCs, taken around atezolizumab (anti-PD-L1) treatment. These receptors all come from a man between 60 and 75 years old with urothelial cancer. Both conserved end residues are part of each CDR3. Each record gives: V gene, D gene, CDR3 protein. The D gene is left open where the match is weak.

V: TRBV11-2; D: -; CDR3: CASSLSRNEQFF
V: TRBV30; D: TRBD2; CDR3: CAWRRLAGGPGELFF
V: TRBV5-4; D: TRBD2; CDR3: CASSRLGNSGRAGTGELFF
V: TRBV6-5; D: -; CDR3: CASSYQGSGANVLTF
V: TRBV19; D: -; CDR3: CASSKGVGTEAFF
V: TRBV6-6; D: -; CDR3: CASSLSTDTQYF
V: TRBV6-5; D: TRBD1; CDR3: CASSGWDRADTIYF
V: TRBV6-1; D: TRBD2; CDR3: CASSERFAGLGADTQYF
V: TRBV21-1; D: -; CDR3: CASSKEVRGNQPQHF
V: TRBV28; D: TRBD1; CDR3: CASSIPDRGQYEQYF
V: TRBV6-1; D: -; CDR3: CASSEGSPGAYNEQFF
V: TRBV4-1; D: -; CDR3: CASSRQGLGQPQHF
V: TRBV18; D: TRBD2; CDR3: CASSPSTSGRGNEQFF
V: TRBV18; D: TRBD1; CDR3: CASSPATGSNYGYTF
V: TRBV28; D: -; CDR3: CASSFRQFNSNQPQHF
V: TRBV4-1; D: -; CDR3: CASMPGTGLYEQYF
V: TRBV14; D: TRBD1; CDR3: CACRQGPGSSTQYF
V: TRBV5-1; D: TRBD1; CDR3: CASSLGDRAEKLFF
V: TRBV10-3; D: -; CDR3: CAISTDRIQETQYF
V: TRBV19; D: -; CDR3: CASSLSGGNGNTIYF
V: TRBV5-1; D: TRBD2; CDR3: CASGLGLDRSLSYNEQFF
V: TRBV4-3; D: TRBD1; CDR3: CASALTGEHEQYF
V: TRBV19; D: TRBD1; CDR3: CASSIRQGLYYNEQFF
V: TRBV5-6; D: -; CDR3: CASSLGTGTEAFF
V: TRBV11-2; D: -; CDR3: CASSLALVWETQYF
V: TRBV28; D: TRBD2; CDR3: CASSLTSGRSSYNEQFF
V: TRBV7-2; D: TRBD1; CDR3: CASSTYRGNTEAFF
V: TRBV7-9; D: TRBD1; CDR3: CASSSETGLGVQYF
V: TRBV6-1; D: TRBD1; CDR3: CASSVPGGRGTEAFF
V: TRBV10-1; D: -; CDR3: CASSGGGPSSYEQYF
V: TRBV7-9; D: -; CDR3: CASSFYLYEQYF
V: TRBV6-5; D: -; CDR3: CASTRGNNEQFF
V: TRBV5-1; D: -; CDR3: CASSIQGQGGSETQYF
V: TRBV6-1; D: TRBD2; CDR3: CASSEAVPTSGWGNEQFF
V: TRBV6-6; D: TRBD1; CDR3: CASSPGTVTTNEKLFF
V: TRBV6-1; D: TRBD1; CDR3: CASSEIGGTGGEQYF
V: TRBV10-2; D: -; CDR3: CASSEVRLYEQYF
V: TRBV4-1; D: -; CDR3: CASAVEVDTQYF
V: TRBV27; D: TRBD2; CDR3: CASSLKPAGAYEQYF
V: TRBV10-3; D: TRBD1; CDR3: CAIREDRVVSEQYF
V: TRBV7-9; D: TRBD1; CDR3: CASSYAGTGGQTQYF